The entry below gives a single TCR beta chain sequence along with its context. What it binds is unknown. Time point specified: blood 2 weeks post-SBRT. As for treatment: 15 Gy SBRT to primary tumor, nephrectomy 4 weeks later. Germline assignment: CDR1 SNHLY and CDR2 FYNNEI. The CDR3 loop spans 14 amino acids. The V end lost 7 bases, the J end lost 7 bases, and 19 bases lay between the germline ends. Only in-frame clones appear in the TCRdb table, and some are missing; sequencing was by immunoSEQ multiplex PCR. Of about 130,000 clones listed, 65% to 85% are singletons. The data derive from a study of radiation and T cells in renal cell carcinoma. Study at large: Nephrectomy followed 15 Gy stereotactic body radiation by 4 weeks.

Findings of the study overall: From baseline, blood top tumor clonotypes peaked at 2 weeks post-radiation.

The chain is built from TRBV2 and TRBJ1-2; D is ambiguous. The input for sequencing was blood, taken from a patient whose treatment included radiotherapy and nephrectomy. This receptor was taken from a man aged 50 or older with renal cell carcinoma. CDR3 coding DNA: TGTGCCAGCACCCCAAGGGTTCCAACTATTGGCTACACCTTC. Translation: CASTPRVPTIGYTF.